This TCR beta chain was found in a study of T-cell reconstitution after alpha-beta-depleted transplantation in children. Germline V lookup: CDR1 LGHNA, CDR2 YNFKEQ. V lost 4 bases and J lost 7; bases outside the gene matches: 17. The CDR3 length is 17 residues. Unique molecular identifiers featured in how the TCRbeta library was prepared. Each CDR3 protein is one row after TCRdb ran MiXCR on the PCR reads. The sample lists hundreds of thousands of distinct CDR3 sequences; approximately 20% were seen once. This chain connects TRBV4-2 to TRBJ2-7; 9 bases fit TRBD2. The receptor was isolated from a human donor who donated a stem cell graft to a child with acute lymphoblastic leukemia. The sample in question was PBMCs from the stem cell graft donor, obtained from the stem cell graft. The CDR3 is CASSPGPGLAPRGEQYF. The CDR3 nucleotides are TGTGCCAGCAGCCCGGGACCGGGACTAGCTCCGAGGGGGGAGCAGTACTTC.